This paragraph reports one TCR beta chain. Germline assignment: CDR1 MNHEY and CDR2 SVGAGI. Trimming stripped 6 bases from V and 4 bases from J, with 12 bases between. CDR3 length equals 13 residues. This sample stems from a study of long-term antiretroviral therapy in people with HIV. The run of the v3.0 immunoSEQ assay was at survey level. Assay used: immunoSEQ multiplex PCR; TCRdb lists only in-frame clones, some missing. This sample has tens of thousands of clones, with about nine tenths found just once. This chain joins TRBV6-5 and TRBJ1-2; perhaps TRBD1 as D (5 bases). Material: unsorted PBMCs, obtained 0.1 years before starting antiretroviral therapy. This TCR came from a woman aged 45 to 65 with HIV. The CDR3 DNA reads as TGTGCCAGCAGCTCCGGGACCTCCTATGGCTACACCTTC. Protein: CASSSGTSYGYTF.